These T cell receptor beta chains were read from a single sample in a study of blood T cell repertoires in COVID-19. Clones were read by immunoSEQ multiplex PCR, and TCRdb kept only the in-frame ones, dropping some. The sample holds 200,000 to 250,000 clones, 65% to 90% seen once. The specimen sequenced was peripheral blood. These receptors were taken from a human donor in a cohort sampled during active COVID-19. Each CDR3 is given with its conserved first and last residue. Each record gives: V gene, clone size, D gene, J gene, CDR3 DNA, CDR3 protein. D genes are given only for firm matches. Not every row has a clone size; where given, it reads once, few, many or a size class.

>TRBV20-1|.|.|TRBJ1-5
TGCAGTGCGGGGCGGCAGCCCCAGCATTTT
CSAGRQPQHF
>TRBV5-1|.|TRBD2|TRBJ2-1
TGCGCCAGCAGCCGGACTAGCGGGAGTCGCAATGAGCAGTTCTTC
CASSRTSGSRNEQFF
>TRBV4-2|.|.|TRBJ1-5
TGTGCCAGCAGCCAAGTTCAGTGGAGCAATCAGCCCCAGCATTTT
CASSQVQWSNQPQHF
>TRBV5-1|.|.|TRBJ1-1
TGCGCCAGCAGCCCTGGCCACCAACCTGGGGGGTCGGGGTCCACTGAAGCTTTCTTT
CASSPGHQPGGSGSTEAFF
>TRBV24-1|.|.|TRBJ2-5
TGTGCCACCAGTAGAGCAGGGAAAGCGGAGACCCAGTACTTC
CATSRAGKAETQYF
>TRBV7-2|.|TRBD1|TRBJ1-2
TGTGCCAGCAGACGGACAGGAGGGAATGGCTACACCTTC
CASRRTGGNGYTF
>TRBV7-2|.|TRBD2|TRBJ2-1
TGTGCCAGCAGCACCAGGACTAGCGGGAGTTACAATGAGCAGTTCTTC
CASSTRTSGSYNEQFF
>TRBV5-1|once|TRBD1|TRBJ1-3
TGCGCCAGCAGGCGTGATACAGGGGGAGGAAACACCATATATTTT
CASRRDTGGGNTIYF
>TRBV5-1|.|TRBD1|TRBJ1-1
TGCGCCAGCAGCCGACAGGGTCGCACTGAAGCTTTCTTT
CASSRQGRTEAFF
>TRBV6-2/TRBV6-3|.|.|TRBJ2-2
TGTGCCAGCAGTCCCCGGAGGTCACACACCGGGGAGCTGTTTTTT
CASSPRRSHTGELFF
>TRBV19|.|.|TRBJ1-2
TGTGCCAGTAGTATAGTAGCTCAGGGCTCTACGAGAGGCTACACCTTC
CASSIVAQGSTRGYTF
>TRBV5-1|.|.|TRBJ2-2
TGCGCCAGCAGCTTGTGGCCTAGCCGGGGCGGGGAGCTGTTTTTT
CASSLWPSRGGELFF
>TRBV7-2|.|.|TRBJ2-1
TGTGCCAGCAGCTTCGGGGGCTACAATGAGCAGTTCTTC
CASSFGGYNEQFF
>TRBV27|.|TRBD2|TRBJ2-1
TGTGCCAGCAGGGGAGGACTAGCGGGAGTTAGTGAGCAGTTCTTC
CASRGGLAGVSEQFF
>TRBV7-9|.|.|TRBJ2-1
TGTGCCAGCAGCTCGGGGGGCAGGAAGTTCTTC
CASSSGGRKFF
>TRBV3-1/TRBV3-2|.|.|TRBJ2-7
TGTGCCAGCAGCCAGACAGATTACGAGCAGTACTTC
CASSQTDYEQYF
>TRBV29-1|.|TRBD1|TRBJ1-2
TGCAGCGTTGCCCGTGACAGGGGCTCTGGCTACACCTTC
CSVARDRGSGYTF
>TRBV20-1|.|TRBD1|TRBJ1-4
TGCAGCCAGGGGGTTGGGGAAAAACTGTTTTTT
CSQGVGEKLFF
>TRBV11-2|.|TRBD2|TRBJ2-7
TGTGCCAGCAGCCGCGGCACTAGCGGGAGTGGATACGAGCAGTACTTC
CASSRGTSGSGYEQYF
>TRBV4-1|.|TRBD2|TRBJ2-5
TGCGCCAGCAGCCAAGATCGGGGAGGGTTGCTCCAAGAGACCCAGTACTTC
CASSQDRGGLLQETQYF
>TRBV4-1|.|TRBD2|TRBJ2-7
TGCGCCAGCAGCCAAGGAGCGGGAGTCGGGTACGAGCAGTACTTC
CASSQGAGVGYEQYF
>TRBV29-1|.|.|TRBJ2-7
TGCAGCGTTGCCGGGACAACCTACGAGCAGTACTTC
CSVAGTTYEQYF
>TRBV7-2|.|.|TRBJ2-3
TGTGCCAGCAAGCTTAGTTCGTTATACAGTGGAGATACGCAGTATTTT
CASKLSSLYSGDTQYF
>TRBV3-1/TRBV3-2|.|.|TRBJ1-2
TGTGCCAGCAGCCAAGTTGGAGGGCATGAGTATGGCTACACCTTC
CASSQVGGHEYGYTF
>TRBV6-5|.|TRBD1|TRBJ2-1
TGTGCCAGCAACAAGCAGGGGACAGGGGTCTCTGAGCAGTTCTTC
CASNKQGTGVSEQFF
>TRBV19|.|TRBD1|TRBJ2-7
TGTGCCAGTAGTATGCAACCCGGGACAGGGATTTCCTACGAGCAGTACTTC
CASSMQPGTGISYEQYF
>TRBV5-4|.|TRBD1|TRBJ2-6
TGTGCCAGCAGCTTAGTCTCGACAGGGAGTAGCTCTGGGGCCAACGTCCTGACTTTC
CASSLVSTGSSSGANVLTF
>TRBV11-2|.|.|TRBJ2-5
TGTGCCAGCAGCTTAGGGTTAGAAGAGACCCAGTACTTC
CASSLGLEETQYF
>TRBV27|once|.|TRBJ1-2
TGTGCCAGCGGGCAGGGCGTTAATGGCTACACCTTC
CASGQGVNGYTF
>TRBV18|.|TRBD2|TRBJ2-2
TGTGCCAGCTCACCACGGAGCGGGAGGGCCGGGGAGCTGTTTTTT
CASSPRSGRAGELFF
>TRBV5-4|few|TRBD2|TRBJ2-1
TGTGCCAGCAGCTTGGGTAGCGGGATTAGCAATGAGCAGTTCTTC
CASSLGSGISNEQFF
>TRBV6-5|.|.|TRBJ2-7
TGTGCCAGCAGACTGGTGACGGGAGAGCTTTACGAGCAGTACTTC
CASRLVTGELYEQYF
>TRBV14|.|TRBD1|TRBJ2-7
TGTGCCAGCAGCCCCAACAGGGGGAGATACGAGCAGTACTTC
CASSPNRGRYEQYF
>TRBV25-1|.|TRBD2|TRBJ2-1
TGTGCCAGCAGTGAACTCCTAGCGGTTAATGAGCAGTTCTTC
CASSELLAVNEQFF
>TRBV19|.|.|TRBJ2-3
TGTGCCAGTAGTAGACTTTGGCGAGCCACAGATACGCAGTATTTT
CASSRLWRATDTQYF
>TRBV18|.|TRBD1|TRBJ2-2
TGTGCCAGCTCACCCCCACAGGGGGCGACCGGGGAGCTGTTTTTT
CASSPPQGATGELFF
>TRBV7-9|.|TRBD2|TRBJ2-3
TGTGCCAGCAGCCCTAGACTAGCGGGGGCAGATACGCAGTATTTT
CASSPRLAGADTQYF
>TRBV11-1|.|TRBD1|TRBJ2-7
TGTGCCAGCAGCCTGGACAGGGCCGAGCAGTACTTC
CASSLDRAEQYF
>TRBV18|.|.|TRBJ2-7
TGTGCCAGCTCACTGCACTTGCCCCGGGACAACTACGAGCAGTACTTC
CASSLHLPRDNYEQYF
>TRBV27|.|.|TRBJ2-7
TGTGCCAGCACCGCACTTACCTACGAGCAGTACTTC
CASTALTYEQYF
>TRBV18|.|.|TRBJ2-7
TGTGCCAGCTCACCGTTAAGGGTCGCGGGGACGTCCTACGAGCAGTACTTC
CASSPLRVAGTSYEQYF
>TRBV19|.|TRBD2|TRBJ2-1
TGTGCCAGTAGTATAAGGCCGGGGAAAGGTGGGAAGCGGGGTGAGCAGTTCTTC
CASSIRPGKGGKRGEQFF
>TRBV5-1|.|.|TRBJ2-5
TGCGCCAGCAGCTTGATCCCAGGACAGCTAGAGACCCAGTACTTC
CASSLIPGQLETQYF
>TRBV19|.|.|TRBJ2-6
TGTGCCAGTGGGGGGAGCAGCTCTGGGGCCAACGTCCTGACTTTC
CASGGSSSGANVLTF
>TRBV19|.|.|TRBJ2-3
TGTGCCAGTAGTATAGGGACACAATTCAGCACAGATACGCAGTATTTT
CASSIGTQFSTDTQYF
>TRBV5-1|medium-sized|TRBD2|TRBJ2-1
TGCGCCAGCAGGGGGTCTAGCGGGAGTTACAATGAGCAGTTCTTC
CASRGSSGSYNEQFF